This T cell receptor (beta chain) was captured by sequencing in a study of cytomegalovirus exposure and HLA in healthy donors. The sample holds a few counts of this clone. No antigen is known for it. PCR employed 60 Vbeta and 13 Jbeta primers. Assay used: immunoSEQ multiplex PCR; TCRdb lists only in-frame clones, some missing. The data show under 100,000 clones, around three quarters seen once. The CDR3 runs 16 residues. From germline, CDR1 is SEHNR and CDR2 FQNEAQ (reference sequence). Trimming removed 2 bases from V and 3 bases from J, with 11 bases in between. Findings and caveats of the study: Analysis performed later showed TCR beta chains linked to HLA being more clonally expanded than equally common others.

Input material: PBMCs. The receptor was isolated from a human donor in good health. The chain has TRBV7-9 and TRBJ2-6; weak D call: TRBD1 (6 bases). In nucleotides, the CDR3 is TGTGCCAGCAGCTTACTGGGGGCGCATGGGGCCAACGTCCTGACTTTC. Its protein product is CASSLLGAHGANVLTF.